Below, 10 T cell receptor beta chains from the same sample are listed, as sequenced in a study of T cell changes during pregnancy in multiple sclerosis. The data were produced by immunoSEQ multiplex PCR, yet TCRdb's version contains in-frame clones alone and is incomplete. This table holds more than 10,000 clones, 85% to 90% found once. The sequencing here drew on CD8+ T cells from peripheral blood mononuclear cells, taken after pregnancy. All receptors derive from a female donor in good health, enrolled as a control in a pregnancy study.

This chain joins TRBV9 and TRBJ2-5, with 10 nucleotides matching TRBD1. Germline V gives CDR1 SGDLS, CDR2 YYNGEE. The CDR3 consists of 15 residues. V shed 7 bases and J 2 bases; nucleotides not matched to a gene: 8. CDR3 loop: CASGLTGGEQETQYF. For the CDR3, the DNA is TGTGCCAGCGGACTGACAGGGGGCGAACAAGAGACCCAGTACTTC.

The J gene is TRBJ1-4, the V gene TRBV6-5; D perhaps matches TRBD1 (6 bases). The CDR3 covers 15 residues. Germline lookup yields CDR1 MNHEY and CDR2 SVGAGI. Between the trimmed V and J ends, which lost 1 base and 7 bases, there was a span of 13 bases. The CDR3 region is CASSYYGGRGEKLFF. The CDR3 DNA is TGTGCCAGCAGTTACTACGGGGGGCGCGGTGAAAAACTGTTTTTT.

This clone was seen once. The V call is TRBV6-4, the J call TRBJ2-1, with TRBD2 matching over 7 bases. The CDR3 has 16 amino acids. The V gene's germline CDR1 is MRHNA and CDR2 SNTAGT. With V trimmed by 0 bases and J by 6 bases, 8 bases remained unmatched. The CDR3 loop reads CASSDSTSTSVNEQFF. The CDR3 nucleotides are TGTGCCAGCAGTGACTCGACCAGCACTAGCGTCAATGAGCAGTTCTTC.

The chain is built from TRBV6-6 and TRBJ2-3, with 9 bases that match TRBD1. Germline V lookup: CDR1 MNHNY, CDR2 SVGAGI (reference sequence). This CDR3 is built from 15 residues. With 7 bases clipped from V and 6 bases from J, the junction kept 11 bases outside the gene matches. As DNA, the CDR3 is TGTGCCAGCACCCCGGGGGACAGGGATCCTGATACGCAGTATTTT. It encodes CASTPGDRDPDTQYF.

In its sample, this clone was seen once. The chain has TRBV7-8 and TRBJ2-7; D might be TRBD1 (5 bases). CDR1 is SGHVS and CDR2 is FQNEAQ in the germline V gene. The CDR3 covers 15 residues. The V and J ends lost 5 bases and 2 bases respectively, with 16 bases between them. The DNA for the CDR3 is TGTGCCAGCAGCAACATAGGGCAGGGCGCCTACGAGCAGTACTTC. Its translation: CASSNIGQGAYEQYF.

This chain links TRBV7-8 with TRBJ2-2; D unresolved. The CDR3 sequence is 11 residues long. In germline, CDR1 is SGHVS, CDR2 FQNEAQ. V was clipped by 5 bases and J by 8 bases, with 6 bases between them. The CDR3 loop reads CASSPGGELFF. In DNA form, the CDR3 reads TGTGCCAGCAGCCCAGGAGGGGAGCTGTTTTTT.

The V gene is TRBV6-5, the J gene TRBJ1-2, with D unclear. Germline assignment: CDR1 MNHEY and CDR2 SVGAGI. CDR3 length: 11 amino acids. V lost 6 bases, J lost 8 bases, and 10 bases lay in between. The DNA of the CDR3 is TGTGCCAGCAGCCCCGGGGTCGGCTACACCTTC. Protein: CASSPGVGYTF.

The chain uses TRBV6-4 and TRBJ2-2, with D possibly being TRBD2 (5 bases). Trimming removed 0 bases at V and 5 bases at J, with 7 bases between. This CDR3 is built from 14 residues. The germline V gene has CDR1 MRHNA and CDR2 SNTAGT. CDR3 region: CASSDSGVTGELFF. The CDR3 region has the DNA TGTGCCAGCAGTGACTCGGGAGTAACCGGGGAGCTGTTTTTT.

The CDR3 sequence: CASSFARAGGFGTDTQYF. The CDR3 nucleotides are TGTGCCAGCAGCTTTGCCCGAGCGGGAGGATTTGGCACAGATACGCAGTATTTT. V and J are TRBV5-6 and TRBJ2-3; 9 positions agree with TRBD2. V shed 2 bases, J shed 1 base, and the junction held 11 bases outside the gene matches. Germline CDR1 and CDR2: SGHDT and YYEEEE. This CDR3 spans 18 amino acids.

The V gene is TRBV9, the J gene TRBJ2-3, with D perhaps TRBD2 (5 bases). The CDR3 is 15 amino acids. Germline V gene lookup returns CDR1 SGDLS and CDR2 YYNGEE. Trimming shortened V by 3 bases and J by 2 bases, and 13 bases separated the two germline ends. CDR3: CASSAQRYPTDTQYF. CDR3 DNA: TGTGCCAGCAGCGCCCAGCGGTACCCCACAGATACGCAGTATTTT.